The source of this T cell receptor (beta chain) is a study of CD8+CD57+ T cells in acquired aplastic anemia. Sequencing was done on patients that had shown CD8+CD57+ cell expansion by flow cytometry. In all patients, the disease was severe acquired aplastic anemia. Comment on this clonotype: The target antigen is unknown. No conserved phenylalanine or tryptophan ends this CDR3, so it is likely a read error. Because the CDR3's place on the DNA is in doubt, the DNA is left out and the CDR3 is given as listed by TCRdb.

Including both end residues, the CDR3 is 13 amino acids long. In germline, CDR1 is SGHDN, CDR2 FVKESK. General observations from the study: The study identified roughly 31 CD8+ CDR3 sequences shared by patients and controls.

Genomic DNA acted as the template from which TCR beta VDJ combination and CDR3 sequence profiling were carried out. MiXCR, run by TCRdb on the reads, gives a single entry per CDR3 protein. The sample has 270,000 or so distinct CDR3 sequences; roughly 80% are singletons. The chain links TRBV14 to TRBJ1-2; no check of the table's D call, TRBD1, against the DNA was made. This receptor was obtained from a human donor with aplastic anemia. Sequenced: sorted CD4+, CD8+, or CD8+CD57+ T cells (not recorded which) from PBMCs. CDR3 residues: CASSRDPLSRQGI.